What follows is one T cell receptor beta chain and its context. Its matching antigen is unknown. V dropped 3 bases and J dropped 0 bases, with 13 bases sitting between them. There are 16 residues in the CDR3. Germline-derived CDR1 and CDR2 are SGDLS and YYNGEE. The data originate from a study of cytomegalovirus exposure and HLA in healthy donors. In the study overall: Early released data had about 85 million unique TCRs, all coming from HLA-typed donors.

In the PCR, 60 Vbeta and 13 Jbeta primers were used. Method: immunoSEQ multiplex PCR; TCRdb's copy keeps in-frame clones and lacks some. The profile covers approximately 70,000 clones, with more than 80% appearing a single time and around 3.2% taken by the ten largest. General study results and limits: Several V segments, TRBV6-2 and TRBV6-3 among them, could not be told apart and were dropped.

The clonotype was recovered from a woman aged 30 to 39 in good health and CMV-seronegative. The sample was PBMCs. This rearrangement joins TRBV9 to TRBJ2-1; no firm D call. The CDR3, as DNA: TGTGCCAGCAGCGCCGACTGGATAAGCTCCTACAATGAGCAGTTCTTC. This sequence encodes CASSADWISSYNEQFF. Together with reference TRBV9 and TRBJ2-1, the CDR3 gives the full variable domain: DSGVTQTPKHLITATGQRVTLRCSPRSGDLSVYWYQQSLDQGLQFLIQYYNGEERAKGNILERFSAQQFPDLHSELNLSSLELGDSALYFCASSADWISSYNEQFFGPGTRLTVL.